This passage covers 22 T cell receptor beta chains from one sample sequenced in a study of technical replicates of blood from several donors. Sequencing was performed with immunoSEQ multiplex PCR; in TCRdb, only in-frame clones are kept and a portion is missing. The sample has approximately 59,000 clones; about 95% are singletons. Sequenced input: PBMCs. The receptors shown here come from a human donor in good health. Some clones in this sample may be carry-over from other donors' samples.

This chain joins TRBV7-2 and TRBJ1-3; TRBD1 is a possible D gene (5 bases). The CDR3 contains 16 residues. The ends were cut back, 3 bases at V and 0 bases at J, with 12 bases in the middle. Germline CDR1 reads SGHTA; CDR2 reads FQGNSA. Here the CDR3 reads CASSFGGVVSGNTIYF. In DNA, the CDR3 is TGTGCCAGCAGCTTTGGGGGGGTCGTCTCTGGAAACACCATATATTTT.

This clone was observed a single time. This chain joins TRBV4-1 and TRBJ1-2; D uncertain. The V end was cut by 0 bases, the J end by 5 bases, with 10 bases between. From germline, CDR1 is MGHRA and CDR2 YSYEKL. The CDR3 has 14 residues. The CDR3 is CASSQEGRRYGYTF. The DNA of the CDR3 is TGCGCCAGCAGCCAAGAGGGCAGAAGATATGGCTACACCTTC.

This chain connects TRBV4-2 to TRBJ2-7; 7 positions agree with TRBD1. This CDR3 has 16 amino acids. The V and J ends lost 0 bases and 2 bases, in that order; junction bases with no gene match: 7. The V gene's germline CDR1 is LGHNA and CDR2 YNFKEQ. CDR3 in amino acids: CASSQEWGQYTYEQYF. The CDR3 nucleotides read TGTGCCAGCAGCCAAGAGTGGGGACAGTACACCTACGAGCAGTACTTC.

This clone was recorded only once. The chain carries TRBV6-1 and TRBJ2-1, with TRBD1 matching over 9 bases. V trimming: 4 bases; J trimming: 3 bases; junction bases outside the gene matches: 4. From germline, CDR1 is MNHNS and CDR2 SASEGT. The CDR3 is made up of 15 amino acids. The CDR3, as DNA: TGTGCCAGCAGTGCCTGGACAGGGGACTACAATGAGCAGTTCTTC. It specifies CASSAWTGDYNEQFF.

This rearrangement joins TRBV4-1 to TRBJ2-7, with 9 bases identical to TRBD2. V gave up 6 bases and J gave up 1 base; unmatched junction bases: 7. Germline CDR1 is MGHRA and CDR2 is YSYEKL. CDR3 length: 15 amino acids. Here the CDR3 reads CASSSVAGESYEQYF. CDR3 in DNA: TGCGCCAGCAGTTCGGTAGCGGGAGAGTCCTACGAGCAGTACTTC.

This rearrangement joins TRBV9 to TRBJ2-1, with D maybe TRBD2 (6 bases). V gave up 2 bases and J gave up 1 base, with 10 bases separating them. The CDR3 totals 15 residues. Germline CDR1 reads SGDLS; CDR2 reads YYNGEE. The CDR3 spells CASSVSSGSYNEQFF. CDR3 DNA sequence: TGTGCCAGCAGCGTTAGTAGCGGTTCCTACAATGAGCAGTTCTTC. Drawing the rest from reference TRBV9 and TRBJ2-1, the complete variable domain is DSGVTQTPKHLITATGQRVTLRCSPRSGDLSVYWYQQSLDQGLQFLIQYYNGEERAKGNILERFSAQQFPDLHSELNLSSLELGDSALYFCASSVSSGSYNEQFFGPGTRLTVL.

The J gene is TRBJ2-6, the V gene TRBV4-1, with 7 bases matching TRBD2. Germline CDR1 and CDR2: MGHRA and YSYEKL. The V and J ends lost 0 bases and 0 bases, in that order; junction bases with no gene match: 5. This CDR3 region has 18 residues. CDR3 DNA sequence: TGCGCCAGCAGCCAAGAACGTTGGGGGGGCTCTGGGGCCAACGTCCTGACTTTC. It codes for CASSQERWGGSGANVLTF.

Only one count was recorded for this clone. The chain has TRBV29-1 and TRBJ2-7; 8 nucleotides match TRBD1. V was clipped by 2 bases and J by 3 bases; unmatched bases: 6. This CDR3 has 14 amino acids. The germline V gene encodes CDR1 SQVTM and CDR2 ANQGSEA. CDR3 in DNA: TGCAGCGTTGAAAATCGACAGGGGAACTACGAGCAGTACTTC. Its protein product is CSVENRQGNYEQYF.

The V gene is TRBV7-9, the J gene TRBJ2-3; D is possibly TRBD2 (5 bases). Looked up from germline, CDR1 is SEHNR and CDR2 is FQNEAQ (reference sequence). This CDR3 is built from 15 residues. Trimming stripped 1 base from V and 6 bases from J, with 14 bases between. CDR3 loop: CASSLGNGVGDTQYF. The CDR3, as DNA: TGTGCCAGCAGCTTAGGAAACGGGGTTGGGGATACGCAGTATTTT.

The rearrangement joins TRBV4-1 to TRBJ1-4, with a weak D call TRBD1 (6 bases). Deletions cut 0 bases from V and 5 bases from J, with 10 bases between. CDR1 is MGHRA, CDR2 YSYEKL, per germline. The CDR3 contains 15 residues. CDR3 in DNA: TGCGCCAGCAGCCAAGAGGGGGCGAAAAATGAAAAACTGTTTTTT. Encoded protein: CASSQEGAKNEKLFF.

The chain couples TRBV7-3 to TRBJ1-3; tentative D call: TRBD1 (5 bases). Trimming removed 5 bases from V and 4 bases from J, with 12 bases in between. Germline loops: CDR1 SGHTA, CDR2 FQGTGA. The CDR3 length is 14 residues. In nucleotides, the CDR3 is TGTGCCAGCAGCCCGGGGGGGGTGGGAAACACCATATATTTT. As protein: CASSPGGVGNTIYF.

The chain joins TRBV11-2 to TRBJ2-1; the D is unclear. Germline CDR1 SGHAT, CDR2 FQNNGV. Trimming stripped 0 bases from V and 10 bases from J, with 4 bases between. The CDR3 runs to 11 residues. In DNA form, the CDR3 reads TGTGCCAGCAGCTTAGACCGGGAGCAGTTCTTC. This gives the protein CASSLDREQFF.

The J gene is TRBJ2-7, the V gene TRBV19; 10 bases match TRBD1. Germline CDR1 and CDR2: LNHDA and SQIVND (reference sequence). The CDR3 has 14 amino acids. The J segment lost 4 bases and the V segment lost 5 bases, leaving 5 bases of the junction unmatched. As DNA, the CDR3 is TGTGCCAGTAGTCCCCGGACAGGGGGTTACGAGCAGTACTTC. This translates into CASSPRTGGYEQYF.

V gene TRBV7-6 combines with J gene TRBJ1-3; D call uncertain. V was shortened by 2 bases and J by 0 bases, with 11 bases between the two germline ends. The V gene's germline CDR1 is SGHVS and CDR2 FNYEAQ. This CDR3 region has 16 residues. In DNA, the CDR3 is TGTGCCAGCAGCTTATTAGCGGAGGCCTCTGGAAACACCATATATTTT. Translating it yields CASSLLAEASGNTIYF.

The chain employs TRBV5-1 and TRBJ2-5, with 8 positions matching TRBD2. There are 15 residues in the CDR3. Germline trimming cut 4 bases from V and 5 bases from J; bases unmatched to any gene: 10. CDR1 SGHRS and CDR2 YFSETQ come from the germline V gene. CDR3 residues: CASSGGLAGLETQYF. CDR3 DNA sequence: TGCGCCAGCAGCGGAGGACTAGCTGGTCTGGAGACCCAGTACTTC.

The J gene is TRBJ1-6, the V gene TRBV9, with a possible D match to TRBD1 (6 bases). Germline-derived CDR1 and CDR2 are SGDLS and YYNGEE. The CDR3 contains 15 residues. The ends were cut back, 0 bases at V and 5 bases at J, with 9 bases in the middle. DNA of the CDR3: TGTGCCAGCAGCGTAGCTACAGGGAATAATTCACCCCTCCACTTT. Its protein product is CASSVATGNNSPLHF. The full variable domain, rest sourced from reference TRBV9 and TRBJ1-6, is DSGVTQTPKHLITATGQRVTLRCSPRSGDLSVYWYQQSLDQGLQFLIQYYNGEERAKGNILERFSAQQFPDLHSELNLSSLELGDSALYFCASSVATGNNSPLHFGNGTRLTVT.

The chain uses TRBV6-5 and TRBJ1-5; 7 positions agree with TRBD1. The CDR3 has 15 amino acids. V shed 2 bases, J shed 2 bases, and the junction held 3 bases outside the gene matches. Germline V lookup: CDR1 MNHEY, CDR2 SVGAGI. Written as DNA, the CDR3 is TGTGCCAGCAGTTACGCAGGGGGTGGCAATCAGCCCCAGCATTTT. This translates into CASSYAGGGNQPQHF.

V and J are TRBV4-2 and TRBJ1-2; TRBD1 matches 7 bases. Germline V gene sequence: CDR1 LGHNA, CDR2 YNFKEQ. V shed 5 bases, J shed 6 bases, and the junction held 6 bases outside the gene matches. The CDR3 sequence is 13 residues long. CDR3 sequence: CASSLGQGDGYTF. The CDR3 coding sequence is TGTGCCAGCAGCTTAGGCCAGGGGGATGGCTACACCTTC.

The rearrangement uses TRBV14 and TRBJ1-4; D ambiguous. Per germline, CDR1 SGHDN and CDR2 FVKESK. Trimming took 0 bases from V and 7 from J, leaving 12 bases between them. The CDR3 spans 15 residues. The CDR3 protein is CASSQELGPGEKLFF. In DNA form, the CDR3 reads TGTGCCAGCAGCCAAGAATTGGGTCCGGGTGAAAAACTGTTTTTT.

The chain has TRBV11-2 and TRBJ2-7, with 15 bases matching TRBD2. V lost 5 bases and J lost 5; bases outside the gene matches: 10. Germline V gene data show CDR1 as SGHAT and CDR2 as FQNNGV. The CDR3 is 17 residues long. CDR3 amino acids: CASSPPGLAGGRNEQYF. The CDR3 coding sequence is TGTGCCAGCAGCCCTCCGGGACTAGCGGGGGGCCGGAACGAGCAGTACTTC.

This clone was seen just once. The CDR3 bases are TGTGCCAGCACCCCCGGGACACGGACCTACGAGCAGTACTTC. Its translation is CASTPGTRTYEQYF. The chain combines TRBV7-9 with TRBJ2-7, with D maybe TRBD1 (6 bases). Germline-derived CDR1 and CDR2 are SEHNR and FQNEAQ (reference sequence). CDR3 size: 14 residues. V gave up 7 bases and J gave up 2 bases, with 15 bases separating them.

The chain links TRBV15 to TRBJ2-7, with D possibly being TRBD2 (6 bases). The V gene lost 1 base and the J gene lost 3 bases, with 13 bases spanning the gap. The germline V gene has CDR1 LNHNV and CDR2 YYDKDF (reference sequence). The CDR3 has 15 residues. CDR3: CATSRGGTLFYEQYF. In DNA, the CDR3 is TGTGCCACCAGCAGAGGCGGGACCTTATTCTACGAGCAGTACTTC.